A selection of T cell receptor beta chains follows, all from one sample in a study of cytomegalovirus exposure and HLA in healthy donors. Profiled with immunoSEQ multiplex PCR; TCRdb holds only in-frame clones, not every one. The table shows some 120,000 clones, with 75% occurring only once. The sample was PBMCs. These receptors were obtained from a woman aged 18 to 35 in good health and CMV-seronegative. Both conserved end residues are part of each CDR3. D genes are given only for firm matches. Only some rows state a clone size, as once, few, many or a class for expanded clones.

j_call d_call clone_size v_call cdr3_aa cdr3_nt
TRBJ1-1 - - TRBV27 CASRNGGLNTEAFF TGTGCCAGCCGAAACGGCGGGTTGAACACTGAAGCTTTCTTT
TRBJ1-1 TRBD1 - TRBV28 CASSRDRVNTEAFF TGTGCCAGCAGTAGGGACAGGGTAAACACTGAAGCTTTCTTT
TRBJ2-6 - - TRBV5-8 CASTAMLWANVLTF TGTGCCAGTACCGCTATGCTCTGGGCCAACGTCCTGACTTTC
TRBJ2-1 TRBD2 once TRBV6-5 CASNGLAGAHNEQFF TGTGCCAGCAACGGACTAGCGGGGGCCCACAATGAGCAGTTCTTC
TRBJ2-3 - - TRBV28 CASIKGGAPDTQYF TGTGCCAGCATCAAGGGCGGGGCTCCAGATACGCAGTATTTT
TRBJ1-1 TRBD1 - TRBV11-1 CASSWGTDYSEAFF TGTGCCAGCAGCTGGGGGACAGACTATTCTGAAGCTTTCTTT
TRBJ2-7 TRBD1 few TRBV5-6 CASEETGTDYEQYF TGTGCCAGCGAAGAAACCGGGACAGATTACGAGCAGTACTTC
TRBJ2-7 TRBD1 - TRBV2 CASRTGGLSYEQYF TGTGCCAGCAGGACAGGGGGGCTCTCCTACGAGCAGTACTTC
TRBJ1-5 - few TRBV18 CASSPEIKPDQPQHF TGTGCCAGCTCACCCGAGATAAAACCGGATCAGCCCCAGCATTTT
TRBJ1-1 - - TRBV2 CASAYEPEAFF TGTGCCAGCGCCTATGAACCTGAAGCTTTCTTT
TRBJ1-1 - - TRBV19 CASSKGRNTEAFF TGTGCCAGTAGTAAAGGGAGGAACACTGAAGCTTTCTTT
TRBJ1-2 TRBD1 - TRBV28 CASRPGTVDGYTF TGTGCCAGCAGACCCGGGACAGTGGACGGCTACACCTTC
TRBJ2-7 TRBD1 - TRBV30 CAWSEPRTGRWVYEQYF TGTGCCTGGAGCGAGCCGAGGACAGGGAGGTGGGTATACGAGCAGTACTTC
TRBJ2-7 - - TRBV7-2 CASSTMASESYEQYF TGTGCCAGCAGCACTATGGCTAGTGAGTCCTACGAGCAGTACTTC
TRBJ2-7 - - TRBV5-8 CASSLVVTYEQYF TGTGCCAGCAGCTTGGTAGTAACCTACGAGCAGTACTTC
TRBJ1-5 - - TRBV28 CASSLSRGSQPQHF TGTGCCAGCAGTTTGTCCAGGGGAAGTCAGCCCCAGCATTTT
TRBJ2-6 - - TRBV11-2 CASSFEGIGANVLTF TGTGCCAGCAGCTTCGAGGGTATAGGGGCCAACGTCCTGACTTTC
TRBJ1-5 - - TRBV5-6 CASSLVYREGNQPQHF TGTGCCAGCAGCTTGGTGTACAGGGAAGGCAATCAGCCCCAGCATTTT
TRBJ2-3 TRBD2 - TRBV7-2 CASSFGLASDTQYF TGTGCCAGCAGCTTTGGACTAGCTTCAGATACGCAGTATTTT
TRBJ2-7 - - TRBV5-1 CASSLDGSANYEQYF TGCGCCAGCAGCTTGGATGGCAGCGCAAACTACGAGCAGTACTTC
TRBJ2-7 - few TRBV5-6 CASSLAVEGVDEQYF TGTGCCAGCAGCTTGGCGGTTGAGGGGGTGGACGAGCAGTACTTC
TRBJ2-5 - - TRBV5-1 CASSSQSAVAETQYF TGCGCCAGCAGCTCGCAGTCAGCGGTAGCAGAGACCCAGTACTTC
TRBJ2-5 TRBD1 - TRBV5-1 CASSSPLGGVGETQYF TGCGCCAGCAGCTCCCCCTTAGGGGGCGTCGGAGAGACCCAGTACTTC
TRBJ2-3 TRBD2 - TRBV5-1 CASTHIGLAGSTDTQYF TGCGCCAGCACCCACATTGGGCTAGCGGGGAGCACAGATACGCAGTATTTT
TRBJ1-4 TRBD1 few TRBV7-8 CASSPSRDRRGKLFF TGTGCCAGCAGCCCTTCCCGGGACAGACGCGGGAAACTGTTTTTT
TRBJ1-6 - - TRBV28 CASSLGQSYNSPLHF TGTGCCAGCAGTTTAGGACAGTCTTATAATTCACCCCTCCACTTT
TRBJ2-1 - few TRBV19 CASSIGDRLSNEQFF TGTGCCAGTAGTATCGGAGACAGGTTAAGCAATGAGCAGTTCTTC
TRBJ1-3 - - TRBV25-1 CASSEIVDSPGNTIYF TGTGCCAGCAGTGAAATAGTAGACAGCCCTGGAAACACCATATATTTT
TRBJ1-2 - - TRBV6-5 CASSWGLKELSGYTF TGTGCCAGCAGTTGGGGACTGAAGGAACTATCTGGCTACACCTTC
TRBJ2-3 - - TRBV5-1 CASSPSSTDTQYF TGCGCCAGCAGCCCCTCTAGCACAGATACGCAGTATTTT
TRBJ2-1 - - TRBV5-1 CASSLISEQFF TGCGCCAGCAGCTTAATCAGTGAGCAGTTCTTC
TRBJ1-5 - - TRBV4-1 CASSPSTGHNQPQHF TGCGCCAGCAGCCCCTCAACAGGACACAATCAGCCCCAGCATTTT
TRBJ2-1 TRBD1 - TRBV10-2 CASSDPGQGNNEQFF TGCGCCAGCAGTGACCCGGGACAGGGGAACAATGAGCAGTTCTTC
TRBJ1-1 - once TRBV28 CASRSVNTEAFF TGTGCCAGCAGGTCCGTCAACACTGAAGCTTTCTTT
TRBJ1-1 - - TRBV7-9 CASSPQGGVNTEAFF TGTGCCAGCAGCCCACAGGGAGGGGTGAACACTGAAGCTTTCTTT